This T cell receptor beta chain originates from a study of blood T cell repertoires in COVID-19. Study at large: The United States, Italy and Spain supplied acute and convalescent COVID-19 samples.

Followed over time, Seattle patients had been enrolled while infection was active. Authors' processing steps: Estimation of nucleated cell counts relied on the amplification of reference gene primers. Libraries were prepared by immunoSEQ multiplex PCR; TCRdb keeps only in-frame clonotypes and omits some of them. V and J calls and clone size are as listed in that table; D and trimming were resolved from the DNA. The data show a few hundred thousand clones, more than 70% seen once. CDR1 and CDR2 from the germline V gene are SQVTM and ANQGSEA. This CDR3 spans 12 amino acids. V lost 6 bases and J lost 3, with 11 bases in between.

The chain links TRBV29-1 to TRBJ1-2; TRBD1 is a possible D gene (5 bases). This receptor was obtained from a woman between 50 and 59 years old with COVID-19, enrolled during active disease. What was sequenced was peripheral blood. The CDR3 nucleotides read TGCAGCGTCAATCAACAGGACTATGGCTACACCTTC. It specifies CSVNQQDYGYTF.